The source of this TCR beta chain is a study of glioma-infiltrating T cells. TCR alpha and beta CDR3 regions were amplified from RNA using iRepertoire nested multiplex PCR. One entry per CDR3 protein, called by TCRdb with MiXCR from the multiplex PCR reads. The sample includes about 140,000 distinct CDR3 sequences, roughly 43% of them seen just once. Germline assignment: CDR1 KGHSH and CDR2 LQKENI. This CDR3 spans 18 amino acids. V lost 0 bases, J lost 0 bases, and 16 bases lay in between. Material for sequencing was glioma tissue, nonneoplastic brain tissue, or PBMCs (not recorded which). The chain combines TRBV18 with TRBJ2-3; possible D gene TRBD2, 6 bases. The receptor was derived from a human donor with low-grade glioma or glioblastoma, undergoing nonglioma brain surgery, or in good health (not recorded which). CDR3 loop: CASSPPRGALLSTDTQYF. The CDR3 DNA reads TGTGCCAGCTCACCACCCCGCGGGGCCTTATTAAGCACAGATACGCAGTATTTT.